This T cell receptor beta chain was documented in a study of PD-L1 blockade in urothelial cancer (dated by TCRdb to about 2017). Regarding the research as a whole: All patients started therapy at some point between 2014 and 2016 and received atezolizumab 1,200 mg intravenously every 3 weeks. About 90% of the roughly 29 patients were identified as males with urothelial cancer of bladder origin, and a prior smoking history was reported by 18 of 29 patients. Patients had an ECOG performance status of 0 or 1 and had received between 0 and 3 prior chemotherapy regimens. Blood samples were analyzed at two time points: 3 weeks after treatment start (second dose) and 6 weeks after treatment start. A median of 141,255 T cells and around 81,000 unique TCRs was obtained from blood samples, and a median clonality of 0.080 was observed. Somatic, immune and clinical correlates of response to PD-L1 blockade with atezolizumab in urothelial cancer were the focus of an exploratory multi-omic analysis. Pretreatment tumor samples, along with matched peripheral blood serially collected before and after atezolizumab treatment, were subjected to TCR sequencing. Durable clinical benefit meant progression-free survival longer than 6 months, and TCR features were also tested against progression-free and overall survival. In the same patients, pretreatment tumors underwent whole exome sequencing and RNA sequencing in addition to TCR sequencing. Durable clinical benefit was achieved by nine patients and was not achieved by 20 patients. Pretreatment blood TCR-seq was available for about 28 patients, at least one posttreatment blood collection was obtained for around 25 patients, and tumor TCR-seq was available for around 25 patients.

Results and caveats for the whole study, not just this receptor: Patients with durable benefit showed greater expansion of tumor-associated TCR clones in peripheral blood 3 weeks after starting treatment (n ≈ 22, p = 0.022). Because of the small sample size (n ≈ 30) and the many exploratory analyses performed, the results are intended to be regarded as hypothesis-generating. A pretreatment peripheral blood TCR clonality below the median was linked to improved progression-free and overall survival.

The cohort included some 30 patients with locally advanced or metastatic urothelial carcinoma who were treated at Memorial Sloan Kettering on a trial protocol. Peripheral blood mononuclear cells were collected pretreatment and during treatment, with between 1 and 8 total time points per patient. The Qiagen DNeasy Blood extraction kit was used to purify genomic DNA from total PBMCs and tumor samples. Collected pretreatment and during treatment, PBMCs were isolated and stored as previously described. As concerns this clone: Its target antigen remains unknown. Per-nucleotide qualities are absent, and no much larger clonotype sits a single base away.

Synthetic TCR analog templates were spiked into each PCR to estimate absolute template abundance from read counts. Using the immunoSEQ assay, TCRbeta CDR3 regions were amplified from genomic DNA with bias-controlled V and J gene primers. Sequencing of rearranged TCRbeta segments was done at approximately 20X coverage. In the source study's methods: Sequencing errors were corrected by clustering, and CDR3s were annotated against IMGT so that V, D and J genes could be assigned. Downstream analyses used only productive TCRbeta rearrangements and left out out-of-frame or stop-codon sequences. To compute clonality, Shannon entropy was normalized by the log of the number of unique productive sequences and then subtracted from one. Fisher's exact test with Benjamini-Hochberg correction, using a cutoff of adjusted p below 0.01, was how clones that differed between time points or between blood and tumor were identified. Drawn from immuneACCESS, this table holds only the in-frame rearrangements with V and J called that TCRdb kept. Clones are partly lost; checked studies trace under half to an unresolved V gene and leave the rest unexplained. The V and J calls and clone size were taken over from that table, and D and trimming were inferred from the DNA. The sample table shows tens of thousands of clones, and 75% to 90% are seen once. 1.5% to 2.5% of the sample is in the top ten clones.

This receptor was identified in a man in his 60s with urothelial cancer. The source material was PBMCs, sampled around atezolizumab (anti-PD-L1) treatment.

The bases are TGTGCCAGCAGCGTCGGTCCCAGGGCCGGTACAGATACGCAGTATTTT. The resulting protein is CASSVGPRAGTDTQYF. The chain is made from TRBV9 and TRBJ2-3; possibly the D gene is TRBD1, per 5 matching bases. The CDR3 goes from the cysteine to the phenylalanine over 16 residues. Only the CDR3 region is kept as DNA, spanning 48 bases read in frame from base 1. Taken from the germline V gene, the CDR1 and CDR2 loops are SGDLS and YYNGEE. V loses 2 bases of germline sequence and J loses 3 bases, and the interval between the two ends is 16 bases.